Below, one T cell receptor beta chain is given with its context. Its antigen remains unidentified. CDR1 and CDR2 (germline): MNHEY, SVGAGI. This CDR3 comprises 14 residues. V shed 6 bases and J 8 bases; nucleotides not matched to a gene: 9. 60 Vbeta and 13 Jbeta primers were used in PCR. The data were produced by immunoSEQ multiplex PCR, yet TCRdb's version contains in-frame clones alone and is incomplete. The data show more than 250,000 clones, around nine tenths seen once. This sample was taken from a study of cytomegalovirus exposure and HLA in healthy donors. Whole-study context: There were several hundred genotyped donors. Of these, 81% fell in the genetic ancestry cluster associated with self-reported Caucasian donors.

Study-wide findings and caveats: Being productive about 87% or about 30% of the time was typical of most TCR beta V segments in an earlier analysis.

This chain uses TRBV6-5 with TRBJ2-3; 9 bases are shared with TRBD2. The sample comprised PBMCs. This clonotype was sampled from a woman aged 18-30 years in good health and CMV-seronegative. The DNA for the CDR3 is TGTGCCAGCAGACCTAGCGGGGATCCGGGTACGCAGTATTTT. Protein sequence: CASRPSGDPGTQYF.